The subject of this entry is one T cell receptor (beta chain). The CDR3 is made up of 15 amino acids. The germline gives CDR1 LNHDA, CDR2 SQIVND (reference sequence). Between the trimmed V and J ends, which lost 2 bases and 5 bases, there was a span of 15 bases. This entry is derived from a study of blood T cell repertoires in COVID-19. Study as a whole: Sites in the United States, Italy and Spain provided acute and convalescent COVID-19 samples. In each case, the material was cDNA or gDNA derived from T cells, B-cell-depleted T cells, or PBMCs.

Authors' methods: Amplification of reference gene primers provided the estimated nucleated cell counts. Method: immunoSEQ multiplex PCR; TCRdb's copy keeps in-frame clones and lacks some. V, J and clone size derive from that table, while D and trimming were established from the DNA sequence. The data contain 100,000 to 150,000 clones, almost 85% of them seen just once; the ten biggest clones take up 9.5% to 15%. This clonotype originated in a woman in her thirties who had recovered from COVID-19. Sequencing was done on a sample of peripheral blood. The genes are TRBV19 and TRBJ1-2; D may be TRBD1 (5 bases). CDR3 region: CASSISEGEEYGYTF. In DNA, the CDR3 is TGTGCCAGTAGTATATCTGAAGGGGAAGAGTATGGCTACACCTTC.